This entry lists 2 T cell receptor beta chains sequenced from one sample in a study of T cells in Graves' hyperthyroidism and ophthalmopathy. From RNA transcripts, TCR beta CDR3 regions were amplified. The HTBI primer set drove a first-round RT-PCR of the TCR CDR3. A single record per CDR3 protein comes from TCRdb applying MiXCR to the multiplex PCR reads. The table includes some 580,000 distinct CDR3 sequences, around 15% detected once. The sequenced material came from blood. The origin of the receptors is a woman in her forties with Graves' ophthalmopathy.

Here the CDR3 DNA reads TGCGCCAGCAGCCAAGGGTCGGGACGGGCGCCCTACGAGCAGTACTTC. Translating it yields CASSQGSGRAPYEQYF. V is TRBV4-1 and J is TRBJ2-7; TRBD1 or TRBD2 may be the D gene (5 bases each). The ends were cut back, 1 base at V and 2 bases at J, with 15 bases in the middle. CDR1 is MGHRA and CDR2 is YSYEKL in the germline V gene. The CDR3 sequence is 16 residues long.

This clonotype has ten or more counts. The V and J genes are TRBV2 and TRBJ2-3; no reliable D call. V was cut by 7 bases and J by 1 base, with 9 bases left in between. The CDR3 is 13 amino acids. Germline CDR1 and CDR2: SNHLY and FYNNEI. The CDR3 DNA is TGTGCCAGCACTAGGCAGGGCACAGATACGCAGTATTTT. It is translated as CASTRQGTDTQYF. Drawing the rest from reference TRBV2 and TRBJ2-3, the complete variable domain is EPEVTQTPSHQVTQMGQEVILRCVPISNHLYFYWYRQILGQKVEFLVSFYNNEISEKSEIFDDQFSVERPDGSNFTLKIRSTKLEDSAMYFCASTRQGTDTQYFGPGTRLTVL.